The 10 T cell receptor beta chains in this list originate from one sample, sequenced in a study of blood T cell repertoires in COVID-19. Repertoires were generated with immunoSEQ multiplex PCR, while TCRdb's copy carries only in-frame clones and drops some. The sample records 70,000 or so clones, about nine tenths being singletons. The specimen was peripheral blood. These receptors were obtained from a woman under 30 with acute or convalescent COVID-19.

The chain couples TRBV7-2 to TRBJ2-2, with TRBD2 matching over 7 bases. V dropped 7 bases and J dropped 1; count of bases not matched to a gene: 9. Germline-derived CDR1 and CDR2 are SGHTA and FQGNSA. The CDR3 sequence is 16 residues long. The CDR3 reads CASTHSSGVNTGELFF. CDR3 bases: TGTGCCAGCACCCATTCAAGCGGGGTGAACACCGGGGAGCTGTTTTTT.

This chain uses TRBV11-3 with TRBJ2-7; TRBD2 is a possible D gene (6 bases). The CDR3 covers 14 residues. The V gene lost 1 base and the J gene lost 5 bases, with 12 bases spanning the gap. Germline V CDR1 and CDR2: SGHNT, YENEEA. CDR3: CASSLGGVGDEQYF. The DNA for the CDR3 is TGTGCCAGCAGCTTAGGGGGGGTTGGGGACGAGCAGTACTTC. The variable domain in full, with the rest retrieved from reference TRBV11-3 and TRBJ2-7, is EAGVVQSPRYKIIEKKQPVAFWCNPISGHNTLYWYLQNLGQGPELLIRYENEEAVDDSQLPKDRFSAERLKGVDSTLKIQPAELGDSAVYLCASSLGGVGDEQYFGPGTRLTVT.

This chain joins TRBV3-1 (or the pseudogene TRBV3-2) and TRBJ1-3; D is ambiguous. From germline, CDR1 is LGHDT and CDR2 YNNKEL (reference sequence). CDR3 length: 16 amino acids. Deletions cut 2 bases from V and 2 bases from J, with 13 bases between. DNA for the CDR3: TGTGCCAGCAGCCAAAGTGCGGGTATCGCTGGAAACACCATATATTTT. Translating it yields CASSQSAGIAGNTIYF.

The genes are TRBV30 and TRBJ2-1; 8 positions match TRBD1. The CDR3 length is 14 residues. After removal of 3 bases from V and 6 bases from J, the junction contained 7 bases not matched to a gene. The germline V gene has CDR1 GTSNPN and CDR2 SVGIG (reference sequence). In nucleotides, the CDR3 is TGTGCCTGGAGAAGGACAGGGCAGGCCAATGAGCAGTTCTTC. Encoded protein: CAWRRTGQANEQFF. Full variable domain (remainder filled in from reference TRBV30 and TRBJ2-1): SQTIHQWPATLVQPVGSPLSLECTVEGTSNPNLYWYRQAAGRGLQLLFYSVGIGQISSEVPQNLSASRPQDRQFILSSKKLLLSDSGFYLCAWRRTGQANEQFFGPGTRLTVL.

This clone was seen once. The chain has TRBV24-1 and TRBJ2-1; 10 bases agree with TRBD1. The CDR3 spans 16 residues. Germline V lookup: CDR1 KGHDR, CDR2 SFDVKD. V was pared by 5 bases and J by 7 bases, with 10 bases of the junction left unmatched. CDR3 nucleotides: TGTGCCACCAGTGGCCCGGACAGGGGGGTTCGGAATGAGCAGTTCTTC. The encoded protein is CATSGPDRGVRNEQFF.

The rearrangement links TRBV11-3 to TRBJ2-1; 8 bases map to TRBD2. The V segment lost 5 bases and the J segment 4 bases; nucleotides outside the gene matches: 7. Germline V gene data show CDR1 as SGHNT and CDR2 as YENEEA. This CDR3 has 15 residues. The CDR3 DNA reads TGTGCCAGCAGCAGAACGGGACTAGGGTACAATGAGCAGTTCTTC. Translation gives CASSRTGLGYNEQFF.

V gene TRBV5-6 combines with J gene TRBJ2-3; 14 nucleotides align to TRBD2. With V trimmed by 7 bases and J by 4 bases, 14 bases remained unmatched. Germline values: CDR1 SGHDT, CDR2 YYEEEE. This CDR3 has 18 residues. The CDR3 loop reads CASRPRGLAGVESDTQYF. The CDR3 nucleotides read TGTGCCAGCCGGCCCCGGGGACTAGCGGGAGTGGAGTCAGATACGCAGTATTTT.

This clone appeared once. This sequence joins TRBV30 and TRBJ1-5; D is uncertain. Trimming left V 4 bases short and J 2 bases short, with 9 bases between. Germline values: CDR1 GTSNPN, CDR2 SVGIG (reference sequence). The CDR3 runs 13 residues. CDR3 sequence reads: CAWTKGGNQPQHF. The DNA for the CDR3 is TGTGCCTGGACTAAAGGAGGCAATCAGCCCCAGCATTTT.

The CDR3 reads CASSLSPGQVTYEQYF. The CDR3 nucleotides read TGTGCCAGCAGTCTCTCCCCGGGACAGGTTACCTACGAGCAGTACTTC. The chain carries TRBV27 and TRBJ2-7; TRBD1 matches at 8 bases. The J segment lost 2 bases and the V segment lost 5 bases, leaving 11 bases of the junction unmatched. CDR1 is MNHEY, CDR2 SMNVEV, per germline (reference sequence). The CDR3 spans 16 residues.

The rearrangement uses TRBV12-3 or TRBV12-4 and TRBJ2-5; D not resolved. This CDR3 is 13 amino acids long. Trimming left V 7 bases short and J 4 bases short, with 13 bases between. The CDR3 sequence: CASTPPGGETQYF. The CDR3, as DNA: TGTGCCAGCACCCCCCCAGGTGGAGAGACCCAGTACTTC.